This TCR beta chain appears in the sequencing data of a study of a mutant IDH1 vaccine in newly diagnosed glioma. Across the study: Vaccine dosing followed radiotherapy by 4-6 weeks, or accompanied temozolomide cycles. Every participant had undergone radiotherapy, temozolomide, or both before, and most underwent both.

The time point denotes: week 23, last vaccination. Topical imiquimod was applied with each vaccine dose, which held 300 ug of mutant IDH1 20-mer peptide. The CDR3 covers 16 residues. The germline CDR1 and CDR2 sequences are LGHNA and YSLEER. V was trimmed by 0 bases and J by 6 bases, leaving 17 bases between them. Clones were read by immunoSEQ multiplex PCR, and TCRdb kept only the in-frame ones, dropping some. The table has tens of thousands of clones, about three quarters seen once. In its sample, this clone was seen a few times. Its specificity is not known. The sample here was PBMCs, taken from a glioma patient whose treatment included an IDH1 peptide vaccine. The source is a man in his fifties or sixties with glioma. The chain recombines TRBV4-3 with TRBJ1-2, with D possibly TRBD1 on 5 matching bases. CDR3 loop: CASSQDRDGGEDGYTF. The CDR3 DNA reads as TGCGCCAGCAGCCAAGATCGGGACGGTGGTGAGGATGGCTACACCTTC.